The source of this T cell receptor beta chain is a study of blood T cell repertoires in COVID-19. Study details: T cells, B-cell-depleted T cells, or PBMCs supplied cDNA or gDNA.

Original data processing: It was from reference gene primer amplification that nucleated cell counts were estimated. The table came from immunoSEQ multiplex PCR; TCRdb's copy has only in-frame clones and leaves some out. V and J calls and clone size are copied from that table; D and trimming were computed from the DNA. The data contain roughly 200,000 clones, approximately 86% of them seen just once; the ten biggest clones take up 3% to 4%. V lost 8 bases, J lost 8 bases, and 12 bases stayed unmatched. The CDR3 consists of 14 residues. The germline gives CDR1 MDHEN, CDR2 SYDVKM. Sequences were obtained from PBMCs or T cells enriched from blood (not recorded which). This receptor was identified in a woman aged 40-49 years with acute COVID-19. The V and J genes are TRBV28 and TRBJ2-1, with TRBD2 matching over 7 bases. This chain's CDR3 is CASAGTNKVHEQFF. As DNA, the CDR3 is TGTGCCAGCGCCGGGACTAACAAGGTCCATGAGCAGTTCTTC.